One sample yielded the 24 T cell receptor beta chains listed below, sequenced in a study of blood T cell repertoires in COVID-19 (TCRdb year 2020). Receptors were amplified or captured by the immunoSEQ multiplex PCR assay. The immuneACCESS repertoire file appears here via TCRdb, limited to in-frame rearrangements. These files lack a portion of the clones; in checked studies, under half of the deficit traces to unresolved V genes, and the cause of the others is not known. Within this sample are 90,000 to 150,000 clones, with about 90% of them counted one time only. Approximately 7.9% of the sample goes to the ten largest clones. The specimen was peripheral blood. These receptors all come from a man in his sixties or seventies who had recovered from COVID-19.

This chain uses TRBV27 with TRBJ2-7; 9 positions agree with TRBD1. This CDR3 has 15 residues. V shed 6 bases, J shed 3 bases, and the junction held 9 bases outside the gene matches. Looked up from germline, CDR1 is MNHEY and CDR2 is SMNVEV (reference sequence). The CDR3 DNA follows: TGTGCCAGCAGGAAGGGACAGGGCCTTAACTACGAGCAGTACTTC. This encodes CASRKGQGLNYEQYF.

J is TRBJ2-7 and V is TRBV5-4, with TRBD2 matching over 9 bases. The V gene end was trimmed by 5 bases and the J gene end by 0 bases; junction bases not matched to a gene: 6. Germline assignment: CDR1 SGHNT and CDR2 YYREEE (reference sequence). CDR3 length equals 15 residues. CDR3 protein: CASRLTSGGSYEQYF. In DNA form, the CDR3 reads TGTGCCAGCAGGTTGACTAGCGGAGGCTCCTACGAGCAGTACTTC.

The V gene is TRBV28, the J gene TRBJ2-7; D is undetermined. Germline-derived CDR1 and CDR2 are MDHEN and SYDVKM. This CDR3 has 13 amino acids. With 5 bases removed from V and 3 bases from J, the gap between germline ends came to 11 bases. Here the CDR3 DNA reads TGTGCCAGCAGTCCCAGCAGACTCTACGAGCAGTACTTC. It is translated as CASSPSRLYEQYF.

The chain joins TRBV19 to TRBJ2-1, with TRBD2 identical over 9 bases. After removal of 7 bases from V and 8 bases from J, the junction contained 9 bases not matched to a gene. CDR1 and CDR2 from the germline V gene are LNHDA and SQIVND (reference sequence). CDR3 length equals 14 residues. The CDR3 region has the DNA TGTGCCAGTACTAGCGGGACTATTATAGATGAGCAGTTCTTC. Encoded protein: CASTSGTIIDEQFF.

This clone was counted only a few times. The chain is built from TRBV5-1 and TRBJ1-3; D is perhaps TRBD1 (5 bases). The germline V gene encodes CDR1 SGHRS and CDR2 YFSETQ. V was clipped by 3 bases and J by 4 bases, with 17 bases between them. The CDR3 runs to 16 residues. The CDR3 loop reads CASSSSSGTAGNTIYF. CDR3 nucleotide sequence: TGCGCCAGCAGCTCATCTTCGGGGACTGCAGGAAACACCATATATTTT.

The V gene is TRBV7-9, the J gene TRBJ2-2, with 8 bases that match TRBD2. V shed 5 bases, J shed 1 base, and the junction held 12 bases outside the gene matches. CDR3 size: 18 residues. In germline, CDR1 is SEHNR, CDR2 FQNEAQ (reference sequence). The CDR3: CASSPGDGREENTGELFF. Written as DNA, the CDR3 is TGTGCCAGCAGCCCGGGGGACGGGCGGGAGGAGAACACCGGGGAGCTGTTTTTT.

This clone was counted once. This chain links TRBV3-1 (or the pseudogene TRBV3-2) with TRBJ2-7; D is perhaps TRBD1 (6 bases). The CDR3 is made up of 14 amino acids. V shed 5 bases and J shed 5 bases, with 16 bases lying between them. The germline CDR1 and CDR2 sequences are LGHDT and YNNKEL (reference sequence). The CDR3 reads CASSYATGWDEQYF. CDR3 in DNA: TGTGCCAGCAGCTACGCGACAGGCTGGGACGAGCAGTACTTC.

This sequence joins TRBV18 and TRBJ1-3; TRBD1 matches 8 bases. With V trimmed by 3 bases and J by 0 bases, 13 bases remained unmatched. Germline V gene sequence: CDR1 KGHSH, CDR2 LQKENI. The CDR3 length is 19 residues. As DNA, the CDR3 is TGTGCCAGCTCACCTTCGCCAGGGGGCTTAAGGAGCTCTGGAAACACCATATATTTT. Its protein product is CASSPSPGGLRSSGNTIYF.

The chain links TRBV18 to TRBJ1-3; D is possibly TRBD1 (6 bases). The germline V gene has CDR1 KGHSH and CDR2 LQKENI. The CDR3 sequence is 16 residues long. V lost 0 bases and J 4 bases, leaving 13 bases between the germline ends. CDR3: CASSPPGGPQGNTIYF. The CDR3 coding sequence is TGTGCCAGCTCACCACCGGGGGGGCCGCAGGGAAACACCATATATTTT.

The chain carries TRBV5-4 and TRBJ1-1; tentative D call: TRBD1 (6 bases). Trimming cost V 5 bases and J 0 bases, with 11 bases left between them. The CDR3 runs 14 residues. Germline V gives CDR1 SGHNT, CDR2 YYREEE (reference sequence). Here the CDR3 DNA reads TGTGCCAGCAGTCCGGACAGCATGAACACTGAAGCTTTCTTT. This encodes CASSPDSMNTEAFF.

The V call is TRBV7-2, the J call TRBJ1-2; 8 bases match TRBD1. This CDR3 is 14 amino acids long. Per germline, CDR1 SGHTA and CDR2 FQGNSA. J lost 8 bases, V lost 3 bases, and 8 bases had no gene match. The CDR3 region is CASSFVGQGSGYTF. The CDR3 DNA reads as TGTGCCAGCAGCTTCGTCGGACAGGGCTCCGGCTACACCTTC.

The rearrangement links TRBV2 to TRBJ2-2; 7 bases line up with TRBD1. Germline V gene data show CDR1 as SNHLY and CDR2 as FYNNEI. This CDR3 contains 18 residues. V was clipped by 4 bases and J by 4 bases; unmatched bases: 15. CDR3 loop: CASSGDPGTGVATGELFF. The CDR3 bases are TGTGCCAGCAGTGGTGATCCGGGTACAGGGGTGGCCACCGGGGAGCTGTTTTTT.

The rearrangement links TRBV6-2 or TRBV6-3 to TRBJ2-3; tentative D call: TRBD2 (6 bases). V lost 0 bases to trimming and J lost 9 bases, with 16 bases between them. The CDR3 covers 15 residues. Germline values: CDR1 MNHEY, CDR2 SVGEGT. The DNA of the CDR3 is TGTGCCAGCAGTTACTCCCATTCCGGGAGTAGGACGCAGTATTTT. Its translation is CASSYSHSGSRTQYF.

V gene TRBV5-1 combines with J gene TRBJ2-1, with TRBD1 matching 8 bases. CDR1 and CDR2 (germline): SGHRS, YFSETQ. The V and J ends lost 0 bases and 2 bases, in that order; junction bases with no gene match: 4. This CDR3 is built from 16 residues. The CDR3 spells CASSLGTGFAYNEQFF. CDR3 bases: TGCGCCAGCAGCTTGGGGACAGGGTTTGCCTACAATGAGCAGTTCTTC.

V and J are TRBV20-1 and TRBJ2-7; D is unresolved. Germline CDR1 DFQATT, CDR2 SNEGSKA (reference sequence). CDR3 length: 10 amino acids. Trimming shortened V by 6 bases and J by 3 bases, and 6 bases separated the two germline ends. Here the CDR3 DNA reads TGCAGTGCCAGGAACTACGAGCAGTACTTC. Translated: CSARNYEQYF.

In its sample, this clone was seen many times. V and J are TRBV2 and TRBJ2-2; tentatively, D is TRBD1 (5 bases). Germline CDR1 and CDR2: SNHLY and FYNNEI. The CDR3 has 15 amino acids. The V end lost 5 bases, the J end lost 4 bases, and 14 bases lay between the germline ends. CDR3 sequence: CASSPAAGSTGELFF. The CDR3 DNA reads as TGTGCCAGCAGTCCCGCGGCAGGGTCCACCGGGGAGCTGTTTTTT.

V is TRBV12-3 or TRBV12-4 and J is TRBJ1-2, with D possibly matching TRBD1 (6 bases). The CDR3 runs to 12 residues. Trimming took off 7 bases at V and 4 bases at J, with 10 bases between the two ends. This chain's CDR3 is CASNRVGYGYTF. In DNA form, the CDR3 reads TGTGCCAGCAACAGGGTGGGCTATGGCTACACCTTC.

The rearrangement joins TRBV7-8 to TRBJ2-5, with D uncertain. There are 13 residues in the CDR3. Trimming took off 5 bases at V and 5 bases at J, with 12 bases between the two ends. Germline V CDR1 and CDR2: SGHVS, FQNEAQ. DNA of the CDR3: TGTGCCAGCAGCCAAACTACGGGTGAGACCCAGTACTTC. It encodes CASSQTTGETQYF.

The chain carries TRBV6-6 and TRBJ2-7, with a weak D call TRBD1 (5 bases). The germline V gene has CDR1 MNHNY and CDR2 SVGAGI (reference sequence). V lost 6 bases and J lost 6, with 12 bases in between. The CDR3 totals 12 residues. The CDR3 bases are TGTGCCAGCAGAACTGGGGCAGGCGAGCAGTACTTC. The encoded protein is CASRTGAGEQYF.

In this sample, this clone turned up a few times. CDR3 nucleotides: TGTGCCACCACCAAGGGGCGGGAGCTGTTTTTT. Translated: CATTKGRELFF. This chain connects TRBV6-5 to TRBJ2-2; D perhaps matches TRBD1 (5 bases). With 10 bases removed from V and 9 bases from J, the gap between germline ends came to 12 bases. CDR3 size: 11 residues. The germline CDR1 and CDR2 sequences are MNHEY and SVGAGI.

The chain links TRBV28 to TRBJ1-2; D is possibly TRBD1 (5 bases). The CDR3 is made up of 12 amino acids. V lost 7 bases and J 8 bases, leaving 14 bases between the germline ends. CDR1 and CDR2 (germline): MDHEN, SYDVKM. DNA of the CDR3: TGTGCCAGCATGGGGCAGTTAAGGGGCTACACCTTC. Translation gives CASMGQLRGYTF.

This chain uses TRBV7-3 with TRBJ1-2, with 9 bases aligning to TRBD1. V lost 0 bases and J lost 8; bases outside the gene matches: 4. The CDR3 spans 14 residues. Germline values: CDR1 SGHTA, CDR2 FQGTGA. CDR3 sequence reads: CASSLTSTGGGYTF. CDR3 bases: TGTGCCAGCAGCTTAACTAGTACAGGGGGCGGCTACACCTTC.

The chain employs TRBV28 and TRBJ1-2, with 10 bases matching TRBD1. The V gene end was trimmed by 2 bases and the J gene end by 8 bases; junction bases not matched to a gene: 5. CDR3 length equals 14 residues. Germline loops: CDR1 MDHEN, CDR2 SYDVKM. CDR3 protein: CASSLGTGARGYTF. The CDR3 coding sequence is TGTGCCAGCAGTTTAGGGACAGGGGCAAGAGGCTACACCTTC.

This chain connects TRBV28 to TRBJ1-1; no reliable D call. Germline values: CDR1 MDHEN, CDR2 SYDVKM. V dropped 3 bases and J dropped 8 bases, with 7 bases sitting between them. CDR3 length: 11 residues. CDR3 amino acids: CASSFGEEAFF. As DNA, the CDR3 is TGTGCCAGCAGTTTCGGGGAAGAAGCTTTCTTT.